This TCR beta chain derives from a study of T cell clonality in common variable immunodeficiency. CDR1 is LNHDA and CDR2 is SQIVND in the germline V gene (reference sequence). The CDR3 length is 12 residues. Trimming removed 5 bases from V and 3 bases from J, with 8 bases in between. The assay was immunoSEQ multiplex PCR, and TCRdb's table has in-frame clones only and misses some. This table holds over 30,000 clones with no singletons; the top ten claim 25% to 30%. Study outcomes and limitations: Fewer deletions and N-nucleotide insertions were reportedly seen in common variable immunodeficiency TCR beta sequences. Compared with healthy controls, CVID subjects showed increased TCRbeta clonality, mostly in about a third.

As concerns this clone: The antigen remains unidentified. Read sequence stops 3 residues before the CDR3 end, and the germline J gene provides the missing end.

The chain employs TRBV19 and TRBJ2-7; D not resolved. The sequenced material came from peripheral blood mononuclear cells. This clonotype was obtained from a human donor with common variable immunodeficiency. CDR3 DNA, as far as it was read: TGTGCCAGTAGTCGCCCCGGCTACGAG. This codes for CASSRPGYE. The entire CDR3 sequence reads CASSRPGYEQYF.